This TCR beta chain was identified in a study of cytomegalovirus exposure and HLA in healthy donors. The study ran its PCR with 60 Vbeta and 13 Jbeta primers. The protocol was immunoSEQ multiplex PCR, while the TCRdb copy is restricted to in-frame clones and leaves out a portion. The table lists around 200,000 clones, less than 85% of them singletons. CDR3 size: 15 residues. V shed 7 bases and J shed 0 bases, with 13 bases lying between them. The germline V gene encodes CDR1 LNHDA and CDR2 SQIVND (reference sequence). Sequenced input: PBMCs. This chain links TRBV19 with TRBJ1-5, with D possibly matching TRBD1 (5 bases). This sequence was found in a man aged 25-40 years in good health and CMV-seropositive. The CDR3 coding sequence is TGTGCCAGTACTCTGGGGGGAGGTAGCAATCAGCCCCAGCATTTT. Translation gives CASTLGGGSNQPQHF.